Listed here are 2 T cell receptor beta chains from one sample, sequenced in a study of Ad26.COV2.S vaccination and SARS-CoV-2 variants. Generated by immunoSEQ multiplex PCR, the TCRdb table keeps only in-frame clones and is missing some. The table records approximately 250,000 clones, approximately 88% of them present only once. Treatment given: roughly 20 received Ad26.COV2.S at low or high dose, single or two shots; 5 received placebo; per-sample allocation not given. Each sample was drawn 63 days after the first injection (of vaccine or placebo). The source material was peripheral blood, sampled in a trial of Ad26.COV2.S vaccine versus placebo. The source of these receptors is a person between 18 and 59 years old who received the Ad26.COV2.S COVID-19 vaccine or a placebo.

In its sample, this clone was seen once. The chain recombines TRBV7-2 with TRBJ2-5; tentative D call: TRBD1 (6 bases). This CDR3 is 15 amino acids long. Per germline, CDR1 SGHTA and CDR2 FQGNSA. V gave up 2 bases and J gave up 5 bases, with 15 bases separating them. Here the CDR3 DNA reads TGTGCCAGCAGCTTAAATAGGGGGAAGTGGGAGACCCAGTACTTC. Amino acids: CASSLNRGKWETQYF. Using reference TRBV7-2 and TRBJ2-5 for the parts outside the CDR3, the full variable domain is GAGVSQSPSNKVTEKGKDVELRCDPISGHTALYWYRQSLGQGLEFLIYFQGNSAPDKSGLPSDRFSAERTGGSVSTLTIQRTQQEDSAVYLCASSLNRGKWETQYFGPGTRLLVL.

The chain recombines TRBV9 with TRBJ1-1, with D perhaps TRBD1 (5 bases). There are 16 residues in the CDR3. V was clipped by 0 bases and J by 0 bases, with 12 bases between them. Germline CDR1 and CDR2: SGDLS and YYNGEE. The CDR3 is CASSVGMGQMNTEAFF. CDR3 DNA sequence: TGTGCCAGCAGCGTAGGTATGGGGCAGATGAACACTGAAGCTTTCTTT. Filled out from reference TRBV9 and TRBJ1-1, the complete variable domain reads DSGVTQTPKHLITATGQRVTLRCSPRSGDLSVYWYQQSLDQGLQFLIQYYNGEERAKGNILERFSAQQFPDLHSELNLSSLELGDSALYFCASSVGMGQMNTEAFFGQGTRLTVV.